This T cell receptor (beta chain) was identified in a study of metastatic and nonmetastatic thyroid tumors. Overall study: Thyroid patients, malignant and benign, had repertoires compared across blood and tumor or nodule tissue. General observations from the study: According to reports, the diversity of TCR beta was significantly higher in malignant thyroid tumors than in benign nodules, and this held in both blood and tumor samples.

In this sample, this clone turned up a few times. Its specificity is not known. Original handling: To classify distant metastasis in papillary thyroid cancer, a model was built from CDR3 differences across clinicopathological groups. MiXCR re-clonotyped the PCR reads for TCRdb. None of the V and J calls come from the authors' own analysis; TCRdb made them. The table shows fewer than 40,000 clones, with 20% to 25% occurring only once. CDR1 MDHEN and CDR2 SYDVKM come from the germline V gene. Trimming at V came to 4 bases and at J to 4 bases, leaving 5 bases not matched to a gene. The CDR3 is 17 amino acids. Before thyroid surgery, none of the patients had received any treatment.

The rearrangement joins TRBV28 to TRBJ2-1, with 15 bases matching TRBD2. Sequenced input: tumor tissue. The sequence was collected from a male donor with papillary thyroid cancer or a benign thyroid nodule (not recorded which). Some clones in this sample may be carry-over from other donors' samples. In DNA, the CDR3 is TGTGCCAGCAGTTGGGGGACTAGCGGGGGGAGGTACAATGAGCAGTTCTTC. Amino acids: CASSWGTSGGRYNEQFF. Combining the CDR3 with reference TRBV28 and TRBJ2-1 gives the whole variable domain DVKVTQSSRYLVKRTGEKVFLECVQDMDHENMFWYRQDPGLGLRLIYFSYDVKMKEKGDIPEGYSVSREKKERFSLILESASTNQTSMYLCASSWGTSGGRYNEQFFGPGTRLTVL.